The entry below describes one TCR beta chain. CDR1 and CDR2 from the germline V gene are MNHEY and SVGEGT. The V gene lost 0 bases and the J gene lost 7 bases, with 7 bases spanning the gap. This CDR3 has 12 residues. This study enrolled people aged 18 to 89 from approximately 24 US geographic areas. Original data processing: Using reference gene primer amplification, nucleated cell counts were estimated. Here immunoSEQ multiplex PCR was the method, and the copy in TCRdb shows in-frame clones only, minus some. V and J calls and clone size are copied from that table; D and trimming were computed from the DNA. This sample carries about 240,000 clones, 70% to 90% of them seen once, and the ten largest clones take roughly 3.1%. The data stem from a study of blood T cell repertoires in COVID-19. The wider study: Sites across the United States, Italy and Spain contributed samples from acute and convalescent COVID-19. In each case, the material was cDNA or gDNA derived from T cells, B-cell-depleted T cells, or PBMCs.

Sequencing was carried out using PBMCs or T cells enriched from blood (not recorded which). The receptor was isolated from a woman in her 40s with acute COVID-19. This chain links TRBV6-2 or TRBV6-3 with TRBJ2-7; D is unclear. The CDR3 loop is CASSYSTREQYF. Here the CDR3 DNA reads TGTGCCAGCAGTTACTCGACGAGGGAGCAGTACTTC.